This T cell receptor beta chain came from a study of blood T cell repertoires in COVID-19. Overall study context: T cells, B-cell-depleted T cells, or PBMCs provided the cDNA or gDNA that served as material.

Produced via immunoSEQ multiplex PCR; TCRdb's table is partial and in-frame only. This table has about 200,000 clones, 70% to 85% appearing once. This CDR3 region has 14 residues. Between the trimmed V and J ends, which lost 7 bases and 1 base, there was a span of 13 bases. Germline assignment: CDR1 SQVTM and CDR2 ANQGSEA. Sequencing used PBMCs or T cells enriched from blood (not recorded which). The genes are TRBV29-1 and TRBJ2-2, with D perhaps matching TRBD1 (6 bases). This TCR was recovered from a man aged 40-49 years who had recovered from COVID-19. The CDR3 region has the DNA TGCAGCGCACCCGGACAGAGGAACACCGGGGAGCTGTTTTTT. Its translation: CSAPGQRNTGELFF.